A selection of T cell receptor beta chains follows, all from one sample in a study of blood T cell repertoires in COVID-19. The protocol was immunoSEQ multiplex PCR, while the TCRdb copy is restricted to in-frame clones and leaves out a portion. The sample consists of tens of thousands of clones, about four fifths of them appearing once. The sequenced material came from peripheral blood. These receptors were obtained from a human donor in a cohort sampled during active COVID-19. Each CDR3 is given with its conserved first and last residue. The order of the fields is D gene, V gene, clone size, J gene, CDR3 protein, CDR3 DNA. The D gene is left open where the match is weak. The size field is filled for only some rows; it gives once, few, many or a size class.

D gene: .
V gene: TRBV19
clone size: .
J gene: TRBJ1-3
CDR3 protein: CASSIIGNTIYF
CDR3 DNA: TGTGCCAGTAGTATCATTGGAAACACCATATATTTT

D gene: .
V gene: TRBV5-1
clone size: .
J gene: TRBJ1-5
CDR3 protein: CASSPGDSNQPQHF
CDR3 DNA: TGCGCCAGCAGCCCAGGGGATAGCAATCAGCCCCAGCATTTT

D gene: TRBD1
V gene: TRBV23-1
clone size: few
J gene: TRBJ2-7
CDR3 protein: CASSQPGTGRNYSYEQYF
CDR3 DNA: TGCGCCAGCAGTCAACCCGGGACAGGTCGAAACTACTCCTACGAGCAGTACTTC

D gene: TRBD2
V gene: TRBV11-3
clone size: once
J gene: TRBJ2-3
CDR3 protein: CASSAGLAGDTQYF
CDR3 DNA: TGTGCCAGCAGCGCCGGACTAGCGGGAGATACGCAGTATTTT

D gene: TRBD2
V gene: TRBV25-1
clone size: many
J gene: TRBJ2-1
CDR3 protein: CASSYQVAGNNEQFF
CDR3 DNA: TGTGCCAGCAGTTACCAGGTAGCGGGGAACAATGAGCAGTTCTTC

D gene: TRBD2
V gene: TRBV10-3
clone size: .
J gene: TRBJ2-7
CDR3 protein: CAINPAGGDYEQYF
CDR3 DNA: TGTGCCATCAACCCCGCGGGGGGGGACTACGAGCAGTACTTC

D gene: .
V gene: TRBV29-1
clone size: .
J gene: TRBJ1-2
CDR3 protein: CSVGAGRYGYTF
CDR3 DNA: TGCAGCGTTGGGGCAGGCCGCTATGGCTACACCTTC

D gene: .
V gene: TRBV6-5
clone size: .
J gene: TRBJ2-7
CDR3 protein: CASSFAPSAYEQYF
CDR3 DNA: TGTGCCAGCAGTTTCGCTCCATCGGCCTACGAGCAGTACTTC

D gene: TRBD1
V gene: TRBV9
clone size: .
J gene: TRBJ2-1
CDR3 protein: CASSVDPGTGNNEQFF
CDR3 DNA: TGTGCCAGCAGCGTAGACCCCGGGACAGGGAACAATGAGCAGTTCTTC

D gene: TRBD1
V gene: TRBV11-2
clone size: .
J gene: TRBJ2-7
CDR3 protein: CASSQGQDYEQYF
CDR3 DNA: TGTGCCAGCAGCCAGGGACAGGACTACGAGCAGTACTTC

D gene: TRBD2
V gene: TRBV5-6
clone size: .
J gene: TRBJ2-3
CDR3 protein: CASSFTSADTQYF
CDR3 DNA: TGTGCCAGCAGCTTCACTAGCGCAGATACGCAGTATTTT

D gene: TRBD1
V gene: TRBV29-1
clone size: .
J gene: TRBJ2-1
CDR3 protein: CSVESRTGNEQFF
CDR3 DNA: TGCAGCGTTGAAAGTCGGACAGGCAATGAGCAGTTCTTC

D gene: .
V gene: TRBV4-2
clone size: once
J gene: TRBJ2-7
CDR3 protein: CASSQDIGGGRPYEQYF
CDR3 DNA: TGTGCCAGCAGCCAAGATATAGGGGGGGGCCGCCCCTACGAGCAGTACTTC

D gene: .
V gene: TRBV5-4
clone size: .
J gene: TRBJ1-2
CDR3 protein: CASSENREGYGYTF
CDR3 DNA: TGTGCCAGCAGCGAGAACAGGGAGGGCTATGGCTACACCTTC

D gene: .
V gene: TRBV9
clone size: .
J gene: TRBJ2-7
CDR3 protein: CASSPSGGAMYEQYF
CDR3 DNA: TGTGCCAGCAGCCCCTCGGGCGGGGCGATGTACGAGCAGTACTTC

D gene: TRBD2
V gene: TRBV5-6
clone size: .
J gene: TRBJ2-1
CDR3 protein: CASSGSLAAESYNEQFF
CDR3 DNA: TGTGCCAGCAGCGGATCACTAGCGGCCGAATCCTACAATGAGCAGTTCTTC

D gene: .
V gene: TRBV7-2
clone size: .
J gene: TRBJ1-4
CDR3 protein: CASSAKAGVNEKLFF
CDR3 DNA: TGTGCCAGCAGTGCCAAGGCGGGTGTTAATGAAAAACTGTTTTTT

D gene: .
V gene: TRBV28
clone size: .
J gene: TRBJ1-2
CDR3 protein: CASSLPRTPLGYTF
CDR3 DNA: TGTGCCAGCAGTTTACCCCGGACACCCCTAGGCTACACCTTC

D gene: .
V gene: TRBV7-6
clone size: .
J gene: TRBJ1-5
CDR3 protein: CASSLSGDSNQPQHF
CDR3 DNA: TGTGCCAGCAGCCTATCAGGGGACAGCAATCAGCCCCAGCATTTT

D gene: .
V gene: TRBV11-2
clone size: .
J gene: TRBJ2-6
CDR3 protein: CASSSVKGANVLTF
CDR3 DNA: TGTGCCAGCAGCTCGGTGAAAGGGGCCAACGTCCTGACTTTC

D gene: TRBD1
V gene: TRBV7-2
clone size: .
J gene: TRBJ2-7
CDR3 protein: CASSRTGFLSYEQYF
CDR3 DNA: TGTGCCAGCAGCCGGACAGGTTTTCTCTCCTACGAGCAGTACTTC

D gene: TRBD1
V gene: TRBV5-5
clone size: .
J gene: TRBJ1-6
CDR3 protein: CASSLAWDRESPLHF
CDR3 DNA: TGTGCCAGCAGCTTGGCCTGGGACAGGGAATCACCCCTCCACTTT

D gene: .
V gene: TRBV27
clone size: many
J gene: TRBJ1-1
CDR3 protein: CASMRTLNTEAFF
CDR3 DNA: TGTGCCAGCATGAGGACACTGAACACTGAAGCTTTCTTT

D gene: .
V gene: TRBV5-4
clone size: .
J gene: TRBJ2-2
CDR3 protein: CASSYPAGELFF
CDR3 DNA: TGTGCCAGCAGCTACCCGGCCGGGGAGCTGTTTTTT

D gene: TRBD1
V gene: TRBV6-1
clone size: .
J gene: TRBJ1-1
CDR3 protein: CASSKATGGVGTEAFF
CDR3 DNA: TGTGCCAGCAGTAAAGCTACAGGGGGCGTCGGCACTGAAGCTTTCTTT

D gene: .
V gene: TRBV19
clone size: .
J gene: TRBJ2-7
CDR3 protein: CASSWDIKNYEQYF
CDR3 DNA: TGTGCCAGTAGCTGGGACATCAAGAATTACGAGCAGTACTTC

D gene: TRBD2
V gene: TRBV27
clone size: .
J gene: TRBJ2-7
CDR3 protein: CASSARSGSTNEQYF
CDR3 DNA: TGTGCCAGCAGTGCCCGTAGCGGGAGCACCAACGAGCAGTACTTC

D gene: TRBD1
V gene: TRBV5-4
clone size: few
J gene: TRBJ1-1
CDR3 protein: CASSFIRGHTEAFF
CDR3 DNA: TGTGCCAGCAGCTTTATTAGGGGGCACACTGAAGCTTTCTTT

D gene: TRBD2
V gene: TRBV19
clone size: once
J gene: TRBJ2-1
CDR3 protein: CASSIGTSGRPRDEQFF
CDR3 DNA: TGTGCCAGTAGTATAGGGACTAGCGGGAGGCCTAGGGATGAGCAGTTCTTC

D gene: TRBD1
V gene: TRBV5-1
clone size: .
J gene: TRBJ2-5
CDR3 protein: CASSSGQGAGKETQYF
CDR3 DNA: TGCGCCAGCAGCTCCGGACAGGGGGCGGGAAAAGAGACCCAGTACTTC

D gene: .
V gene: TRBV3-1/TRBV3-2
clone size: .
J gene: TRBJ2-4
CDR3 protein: CASSQDQVAKNIQYF
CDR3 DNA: TGTGCCAGCAGCCAAGATCAGGTAGCCAAAAACATTCAGTACTTC

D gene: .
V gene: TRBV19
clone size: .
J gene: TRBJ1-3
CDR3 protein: CASGSQGSPRSGNTIYF
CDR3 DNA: TGTGCCAGTGGAAGTCAGGGTAGTCCCCGCTCTGGAAACACCATATATTTT

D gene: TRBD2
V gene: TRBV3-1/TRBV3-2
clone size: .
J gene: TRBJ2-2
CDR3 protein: CASSPGTSAARGTGELFF
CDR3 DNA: TGTGCCAGCAGCCCGGGGACTAGCGCCGCGCGGGGCACCGGGGAGCTGTTTTTT

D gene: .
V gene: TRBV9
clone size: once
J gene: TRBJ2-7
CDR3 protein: CASSVGPSGVSYEQYF
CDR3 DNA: TGTGCCAGCAGCGTAGGGCCCTCGGGGGTTTCCTACGAGCAGTACTTC

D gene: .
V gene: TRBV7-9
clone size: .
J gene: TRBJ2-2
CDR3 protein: CASSLLEQGNTGELFF
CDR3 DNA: TGTGCCAGCAGCCTCCTCGAACAGGGAAACACCGGGGAGCTGTTTTTT

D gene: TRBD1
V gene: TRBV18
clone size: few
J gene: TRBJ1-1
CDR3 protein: CASSPGGTGNTEAFF
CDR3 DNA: TGTGCCAGCTCCCCCGGCGGGACAGGTAACACTGAAGCTTTCTTT

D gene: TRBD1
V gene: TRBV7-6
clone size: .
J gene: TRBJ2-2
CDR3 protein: CASERQGGTGELFF
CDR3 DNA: TGTGCCAGTGAAAGACAGGGGGGCACCGGGGAGCTGTTTTTT

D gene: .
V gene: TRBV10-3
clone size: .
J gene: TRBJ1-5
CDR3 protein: CAISDQISNQPQHF
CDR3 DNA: TGTGCCATCAGTGACCAGATTAGCAATCAGCCCCAGCATTTT

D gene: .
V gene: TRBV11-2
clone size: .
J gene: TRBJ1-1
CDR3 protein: CASAQGNTEAFF
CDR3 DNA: TGTGCCAGCGCTCAGGGGAACACTGAAGCTTTCTTT

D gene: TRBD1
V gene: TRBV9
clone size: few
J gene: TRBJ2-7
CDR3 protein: CASSDRTGGMDEQYF
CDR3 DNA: TGTGCCAGCAGCGACAGGACAGGGGGGATGGACGAGCAGTACTTC

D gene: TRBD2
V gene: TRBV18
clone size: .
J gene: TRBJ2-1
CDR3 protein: CASSPQNSGTLLNNEQFF
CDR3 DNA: TGTGCCAGCTCACCACAGAATAGCGGGACCCTTTTAAACAATGAGCAGTTCTTC

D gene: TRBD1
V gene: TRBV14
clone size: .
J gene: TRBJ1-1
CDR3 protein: CASSRDRGTEAFF
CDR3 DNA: TGTGCCAGCAGCCGAGACAGGGGAACTGAAGCTTTCTTT

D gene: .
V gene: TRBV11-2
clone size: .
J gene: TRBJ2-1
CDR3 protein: CASSFTSAPFF
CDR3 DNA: TGTGCCAGCAGTTTTACGAGTGCCCCGTTCTTC

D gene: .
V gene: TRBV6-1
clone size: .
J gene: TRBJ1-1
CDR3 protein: CASSVAKRSTEAFF
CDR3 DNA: TGTGCCAGCAGTGTAGCAAAGAGGTCCACTGAAGCTTTCTTT

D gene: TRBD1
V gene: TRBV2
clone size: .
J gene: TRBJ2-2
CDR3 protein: CASSAAGTANTGELFF
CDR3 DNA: TGTGCCAGCAGTGCCGCTGGGACAGCGAACACCGGGGAGCTGTTTTTT

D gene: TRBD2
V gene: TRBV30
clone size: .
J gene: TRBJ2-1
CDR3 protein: CAWSGLRGGRDEQFF
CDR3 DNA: TGTGCCTGGAGTGGGCTACGGGGGGGCCGGGATGAGCAGTTCTTC

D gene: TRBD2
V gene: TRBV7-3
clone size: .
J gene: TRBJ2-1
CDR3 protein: CASSTTGLAGSNEQFF
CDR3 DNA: TGTGCCAGCAGCACAACGGGACTAGCGGGATCCAATGAGCAGTTCTTC

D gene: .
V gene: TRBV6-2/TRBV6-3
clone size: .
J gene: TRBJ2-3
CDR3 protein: CASSSILTGGTTDTQYF
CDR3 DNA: TGTGCCAGCAGTTCCATCCTCACGGGGGGCACCACAGATACGCAGTATTTT

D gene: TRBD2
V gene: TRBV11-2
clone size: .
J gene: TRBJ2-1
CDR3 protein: CASSPSGGAGNEQFF
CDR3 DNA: TGTGCCAGCAGCCCCAGCGGGGGGGCCGGTAATGAGCAGTTCTTC

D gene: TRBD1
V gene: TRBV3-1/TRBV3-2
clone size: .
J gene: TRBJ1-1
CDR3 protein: CASSPFWDRGPGEAFF
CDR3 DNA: TGTGCCAGCAGCCCTTTTTGGGACAGGGGGCCAGGTGAAGCTTTCTTT